The 16 T cell receptor beta chains below were found in one sample sequenced in a study of blood T cell repertoires in COVID-19. Method: immunoSEQ multiplex PCR; TCRdb's copy keeps in-frame clones and lacks some. The sample consists of a few hundred thousand clones, roughly 90% of them appearing once. Sequencing was performed on PBMCs or T cells enriched from blood (not recorded which). The receptors were sampled from a middle-aged woman who had recovered from COVID-19.

This clone was found a few times. V gene TRBV11-2 combines with J gene TRBJ2-7; TRBD1 aligns across 7 bases. CDR3 size: 14 residues. V was clipped by 6 bases and J by 0 bases; unmatched bases: 5. Germline V CDR1 and CDR2: SGHAT, FQNNGV. In DNA form, the CDR3 reads TGTGCCAGCAGTGGGGACAGAAGCTCCTACGAGCAGTACTTC. Translated, it gives CASSGDRSSYEQYF.

There are a few counts of this clone. Additional DNA sequences in this sample encode the identical CDR3. V is TRBV14 and J is TRBJ2-7; 10 bases match TRBD1. The junction had 7 bases not matched to a gene; V was cut back by 6 bases and J by 5 bases. This CDR3 is 14 amino acids long. Germline-derived CDR1 and CDR2 are SGHDN and FVKESK. The CDR3 loop reads CASSLGQGFHEQYF. The CDR3 DNA follows: TGTGCCAGCAGTCTGGGACAGGGGTTCCACGAGCAGTACTTC.

This chain links TRBV7-2 with TRBJ2-2, with TRBD1 as a possible D gene (5 bases). With 7 bases removed from V and 0 bases from J, the gap between germline ends came to 15 bases. Germline loops: CDR1 SGHTA, CDR2 FQGNSA. The CDR3 contains 16 residues. CDR3 nucleotide sequence: TGTGCCAGCACCCAGCAGGCAGGGACGAACACCGGGGAGCTGTTTTTT. Residues: CASTQQAGTNTGELFF.

This chain links TRBV16 with TRBJ1-1, with D perhaps TRBD1 (5 bases). The CDR3 extends over 14 amino acids. CDR1 and CDR2 from the germline V gene are KGHSY and FQNENV. V lost 3 bases to trimming and J lost 0 bases, with 8 bases between them. This chain's CDR3 is CASSHGQVNTEAFF. The CDR3 region has the DNA TGTGCCAGCAGCCACGGACAAGTGAACACTGAAGCTTTCTTT.

The V and J genes are TRBV10-1 and TRBJ1-1; TRBD1 might be the D (6 bases). V lost 5 bases, J lost 4 bases, and 26 bases lay in between. Germline V CDR1 and CDR2: WNHNN, SYGVQD (reference sequence). The CDR3 consists of 18 residues. CDR3 sequence: CASSPGRKQGTSGTEAFF. The CDR3 DNA is TGCGCCAGCAGTCCGGGGCGCAAACAGGGAACGTCGGGCACTGAAGCTTTCTTT.

V gene TRBV11-3 combines with J gene TRBJ1-5; D not resolved. Germline loops: CDR1 SGHNT, CDR2 YENEEA. CDR3 length: 15 amino acids. Trimming removed 4 bases from V and 2 bases from J, with 12 bases in between. The CDR3 protein is CASSSPTGGNQPQHF. The CDR3 DNA is TGTGCCAGCAGCTCCCCGACCGGAGGCAATCAGCCCCAGCATTTT.

The V gene is TRBV9, the J gene TRBJ2-7; possibly TRBD2 for D (5 bases). CDR3 length: 16 amino acids. V dropped 2 bases and J dropped 7 bases, with 22 bases sitting between them. Germline CDR1 and CDR2: SGDLS and YYNGEE. CDR3 coding DNA: TGTGCCAGCAGCGTCTCGGCGGCTAGCCCGCCCGGGGAGCAGTACTTC. Its protein is CASSVSAASPPGEQYF.

The chain combines TRBV5-4 with TRBJ2-2; weak D call: TRBD2 (5 bases). Trimming shortened V by 0 bases and J by 0 bases, and 9 bases separated the two germline ends. Germline V gene data show CDR1 as SGHNT and CDR2 as YYREEE (reference sequence). The CDR3 has 16 residues. This chain's CDR3 is CASSLEAGTNTGELFF. CDR3 bases: TGTGCCAGCAGCTTGGAGGCGGGTACGAACACCGGGGAGCTGTTTTTT. Looking up the rest from reference TRBV5-4 and TRBJ2-2 gives the full variable domain: ETGVTQSPTHLIKTRGQQVTLRCSSQSGHNTVSWYQQALGQGPQFIFQYYREEENGRGNFPPRFSGLQFPNYSSELNVNALELDDSALYLCASSLEAGTNTGELFFGEGSRLTVL.

Of note for this clone: Compared with germline, one end of the junction differs, possibly owing to a read error. The CDR3 reads CASSKELGGAYEQYF. CDR3 nucleotides: TGCGCCAGCAGCAAAGAACTGGGGGGGGCCTACGAGCAGTACTTC. The chain recombines TRBV4-3 with TRBJ2-7; 7 bases match TRBD2. The CDR3 runs 15 residues. Looked up from germline, CDR1 is LGHNA and CDR2 is YSLEER.

The CDR3 sequence: CASSRSQGSTDTQYF. The CDR3 coding sequence is TGTGCCAGCAGCCGGTCCCAGGGCAGCACAGATACGCAGTATTTT. The rearrangement links TRBV5-4 to TRBJ2-3, with D perhaps TRBD1 (5 bases). CDR1 is SGHNT and CDR2 is YYREEE in the germline V gene (reference sequence). The length of the CDR3 is 15 residues. V lost 4 bases, J lost 0 bases, and 12 bases lay in between.

The J gene is TRBJ2-7, the V gene TRBV27, with TRBD2 identical over 10 bases. The CDR3 covers 15 residues. CDR1 MNHEY and CDR2 SMNVEV come from the germline V gene (reference sequence). V trimming: 6 bases; J trimming: 2 bases; junction bases outside the gene matches: 7. Here the CDR3 reads CASRPTSGNPYEQYF. CDR3 coding DNA: TGTGCCAGCAGGCCTACTAGCGGGAATCCCTACGAGCAGTACTTC.

The CDR3 loop is CASSARTSGRDEQFF. CDR3 in DNA: TGTGCCAGCAGCGCCCGGACTAGCGGGAGGGATGAGCAGTTCTTC. The chain uses TRBV7-9 and TRBJ2-1; 15 bases agree with TRBD2. Trimming at V came to 5 bases and at J to 8 bases, leaving 4 bases not matched to a gene. There are 15 residues in the CDR3. Germline CDR1 reads SEHNR; CDR2 reads FQNEAQ (reference sequence).

This rearrangement joins TRBV9 to TRBJ1-1, with unresolved D. The V end lost 1 base, the J end lost 1 base, and 11 bases lay between the germline ends. This CDR3 has 15 amino acids. CDR1 is SGDLS and CDR2 is YYNGEE in the germline V gene. This CDR3 is CASSVIPGPNTEAFF. CDR3 DNA: TGTGCCAGCAGCGTAATCCCAGGTCCGAACACTGAAGCTTTCTTT.

The chain has TRBV4-3 and TRBJ1-6; D not resolved. CDR3 length: 16 residues. V shed 0 bases and J shed 4 bases, with 10 bases lying between them. Germline CDR1 is LGHNA and CDR2 is YSLEER. The CDR3, as DNA: TGCGCCAGCAGCCAAGATTCGGGTCTTTATAATTCACCCCTCCACTTT. This translates into CASSQDSGLYNSPLHF.

As regards this clone: Within the sample, other DNA sequences also encode this same CDR3. The chain is built from TRBV6-5 and TRBJ2-7; maybe TRBD2 (5 bases). CDR3 length: 16 amino acids. Looked up from germline, CDR1 is MNHEY and CDR2 is SVGAGI. Trimming shortened V by 0 bases and J by 0 bases, and 12 bases separated the two germline ends. In DNA form, the CDR3 reads TGTGCCAGCAGTTACTCAAGGACTGTAAGCTCCTACGAGCAGTACTTC. Amino acids: CASSYSRTVSSYEQYF.

The chain employs TRBV29-1 and TRBJ2-1, with 10 bases aligning to TRBD2. CDR1 is SQVTM and CDR2 is ANQGSEA in the germline V gene. The CDR3 has 14 amino acids. V lost 4 bases to trimming and J lost 4 bases; unmatched junction nucleotides: 4. In DNA form, the CDR3 reads TGCAGCGTTGTTAGCGGGAGGAGGTACAATGAGCAGTTCTTC. Translated: CSVVSGRRYNEQFF.